A single sample gave rise to the 23 T cell receptor beta chains below, sequenced in a study of cytomegalovirus exposure and HLA in healthy donors. The PCR employed 60 Vbeta primers together with 13 Jbeta primers. Produced via immunoSEQ multiplex PCR; TCRdb's table is partial and in-frame only. The sample records tens of thousands of clones, 55% to 75% being singletons. The sequenced material came from PBMCs. The receptor source for this set is a woman in her twenties or thirties in good health and CMV-seronegative.

V usage is TRBV7-2 and J usage is TRBJ2-1; 8 positions match TRBD1. Unmatched junction bases numbered 0, after V lost 2 bases and J lost 0 bases. The CDR3 consists of 15 residues. Germline V gene data show CDR1 as SGHTA and CDR2 as FQGNSA. CDR3 amino acids: CASSLTGGSYNEQFF. The DNA of the CDR3 is TGTGCCAGCAGCTTAACAGGGGGCTCCTACAATGAGCAGTTCTTC.

The chain carries TRBV6-6 and TRBJ1-6, with D possibly matching TRBD1 (5 bases). Trimming removed 4 bases from V and 9 bases from J, with 16 bases in between. CDR1 is MNHNY, CDR2 SVGAGI, per germline (reference sequence). The CDR3 consists of 15 residues. This chain's CDR3 is CASSLDGGRISPLHF. For the CDR3, the DNA is TGTGCCAGCAGTTTAGACGGGGGTAGGATTTCACCCCTCCACTTT.

The chain carries TRBV21-1 and TRBJ2-5; the D segment call TRBD2 is taken from the table without a DNA check. TRBV21-1 is flagged as a pseudogene. The CDR3 runs to 14 residues. CDR3 sequence: CASSSLDRGETQYF. The CDR3 coding sequence is TGTGCCAGCAGCAGCCTAGACCGGGGAGAGACCCAGTACTTC.

This chain connects TRBV11-2 to TRBJ1-5; no clear D gene. Trimming removed 3 bases at V and 4 bases at J, with 7 bases between. This CDR3 has 13 residues. Germline CDR1 SGHAT, CDR2 FQNNGV. CDR3 amino acids: CASSFQVNQPQHF. In DNA form, the CDR3 reads TGTGCCAGCAGCTTTCAGGTAAATCAGCCCCAGCATTTT.

V gene TRBV5-1 combines with J gene TRBJ2-1, with 10 positions matching TRBD1. Per the germline V gene, CDR1 is SGHRS and CDR2 is YFSETQ. CDR3 length equals 15 residues. The trim removed 1 base at V and 7 bases at J, leaving 5 bases unmatched. CDR3 coding DNA: TGCGCCAGCAGCTTGATCGGGACAGGGGAGAATGAGCAGTTCTTC. This codes for CASSLIGTGENEQFF. The full variable domain, completed using reference TRBV5-1 and TRBJ2-1, is KAGVTQTPRYLIKTRGQQVTLSCSPISGHRSVSWYQQTPGQGLQFLFEYFSETQRNKGNFPGRFSGRQFSNSRSEMNVSTLELGDSALYLCASSLIGTGENEQFFGPGTRLTVL.

The CDR3 reads CASSWTGGEAFF. Here the CDR3 DNA reads TGCGCCAGCAGCTGGACAGGGGGTGAAGCTTTCTTT. This chain uses TRBV5-1 with TRBJ1-1, with 10 bases aligning to TRBD1. The trim removed 3 bases at V and 7 bases at J, leaving 0 bases unmatched. The V gene's germline CDR1 is SGHRS and CDR2 YFSETQ. This CDR3 region has 12 residues.

The chain joins TRBV29-1 to TRBJ1-1, with D unclear. This CDR3 spans 12 amino acids. V lost 4 bases and J lost 4, with 10 bases in between. Per the germline V gene, CDR1 is SQVTM and CDR2 is ANQGSEA. The CDR3 protein is CSVAGWVTEAFF. The CDR3, as DNA: TGCAGCGTTGCGGGGTGGGTCACTGAAGCTTTCTTT. Looking up the rest from reference TRBV29-1 and TRBJ1-1 gives the full variable domain: SAVISQKPSRDICQRGTSLTIQCQVDSQVTMMFWYRQQPGQSLTLIATANQGSEATYESGFVIDKFPISRPNLTFSTLTVSNMSPEDSSIYLCSVAGWVTEAFFGQGTRLTVV.

The chain carries TRBV29-1 and TRBJ2-5; TRBD2 might be the D (5 bases). Per germline, CDR1 SQVTM and CDR2 ANQGSEA. V lost 1 base to trimming and J lost 7 bases, with 10 bases between them. The CDR3 spans 12 residues. In nucleotides, the CDR3 is TGCAGCGTTGAAGTTCCCGAGGGGACCCAGTACTTC. Translated: CSVEVPEGTQYF.

The CDR3 is CASSLSGGPAYEQYF. Here the CDR3 DNA reads TGTGCCAGCAGTTTAAGCGGGGGGCCTGCCTACGAGCAGTACTTC. The chain is built from TRBV6-5 and TRBJ2-7; 9 bases are shared with TRBD2. The germline gives CDR1 MNHEY, CDR2 SVGAGI. Trimming removed 4 bases from V and 2 bases from J; junction bases left unmatched: 6. This CDR3 is built from 15 residues.

This rearrangement joins TRBV28 to TRBJ1-4, with D maybe TRBD1 (5 bases). Germline CDR1 MDHEN, CDR2 SYDVKM. The CDR3 is 14 residues long. Trimming took off 3 bases at V and 6 bases at J, with 11 bases between the two ends. DNA of the CDR3: TGTGCCAGCAGTTTCGGGGGGGTAGATGAAAAACTGTTTTTT. Its translation: CASSFGGVDEKLFF.

The chain joins TRBV11-3 to TRBJ2-1; 8 nucleotides align to TRBD1. The CDR3 is 12 amino acids. V lost 4 bases to trimming and J lost 12 bases; unmatched junction nucleotides: 5. The germline V gene encodes CDR1 SGHNT and CDR2 YENEEA. CDR3 region: CASSSRQGRQFF. The CDR3 DNA reads TGTGCCAGCAGCTCCCGACAGGGGAGGCAGTTCTTC.

Written as DNA, the CDR3 is TGCGCCAGCAGCTTGGCCGGGACAGGAGCCGGCTACACCTTC. Protein product: CASSLAGTGAGYTF. V gene TRBV5-1 combines with J gene TRBJ1-2; TRBD1 agrees at 8 bases. Germline lookup yields CDR1 SGHRS and CDR2 YFSETQ. The CDR3 loop spans 14 amino acids. V gave up 0 bases and J gave up 8 bases; unmatched junction bases: 6.

V and J are TRBV5-1 and TRBJ1-5, with 9 positions matching TRBD1. Looked up from germline, CDR1 is SGHRS and CDR2 is YFSETQ. The CDR3 is 16 amino acids. With 4 bases clipped from V and 6 bases from J, the junction kept 11 bases outside the gene matches. In nucleotides, the CDR3 is TGCGCCAGCAGCATAGGGACAGGGAGACTCAGTCAGCCCCAGCATTTT. It specifies CASSIGTGRLSQPQHF.

This clone has more than one count but fewer than ten. The chain couples TRBV6-1 to TRBJ1-5; tentatively, D is TRBD1 (6 bases). This CDR3 is 14 amino acids long. Trimming shortened V by 3 bases and J by 4 bases, and 10 bases separated the two germline ends. Germline CDR1 is MNHNS and CDR2 is SASEGT. CDR3 in amino acids: CASSDRGTNQPQHF. The CDR3 DNA reads as TGTGCCAGCAGTGACAGGGGCACAAATCAGCCCCAGCATTTT.

The gene calls are TRBV6-5 and TRBJ2-5; D unclear. CDR3 length: 15 residues. Germline-derived CDR1 and CDR2 are MNHEY and SVGAGI. V shed 4 bases and J shed 5 bases, with 17 bases lying between them. For the CDR3, the DNA is TGTGCCAGCAGTTCCCCGGCCAGCGCCCGGGAGACCCAGTACTTC. Amino acid sequence: CASSSPASARETQYF.

The chain uses TRBV5-1 and TRBJ2-7; unclear D gene. The CDR3 length is 12 residues. In germline, CDR1 is SGHRS, CDR2 YFSETQ. V was pared by 0 bases and J by 7 bases, with 8 bases between. This CDR3 reads CASSLDQREQYF. CDR3 sequence (DNA): TGCGCCAGCAGCTTGGATCAGAGGGAGCAGTACTTC.

The chain employs TRBV2 and TRBJ1-2; maybe TRBD1 (5 bases). CDR1 SNHLY and CDR2 FYNNEI come from the germline V gene. V lost 6 bases, J lost 4 bases, and 15 bases lay in between. The CDR3 sequence is 14 residues long. CDR3 sequence reads: CASRESGTVYGYTF. In nucleotides, the CDR3 is TGTGCCAGCAGGGAAAGCGGGACGGTCTATGGCTACACCTTC.

This chain connects TRBV9 to TRBJ1-4; D not certain. Trimming cost V 7 bases and J 7 bases, with 8 bases left between them. The CDR3 is made up of 11 amino acids. CDR1 is SGDLS, CDR2 YYNGEE, per germline. Here the CDR3 reads CASPGGEKLFF. The DNA of the CDR3 is TGTGCCAGCCCCGGAGGTGAAAAACTGTTTTTT.

This chain's CDR3 is CASSAGQASNEKLFF. DNA of the CDR3: TGTGCCAGCAGTGCGGGACAGGCCTCTAATGAAAAACTGTTTTTT. This chain uses TRBV6-1 with TRBJ1-4; 8 bases are a match to TRBD1. Germline V gene lookup returns CDR1 MNHNS and CDR2 SASEGT. The length of the CDR3 is 15 residues. The V segment lost 4 bases and the J segment 3 bases; nucleotides outside the gene matches: 4.

This clone was observed once. The rearrangement uses TRBV5-1 and TRBJ2-1, with 10 bases aligning to TRBD1. Germline CDR1 is SGHRS and CDR2 is YFSETQ. The CDR3 runs 15 residues. The trim removed 2 bases at V and 7 bases at J, leaving 6 bases unmatched. The CDR3 here is CASSFGTGVLNEQFF. CDR3 sequence (DNA): TGCGCCAGCAGCTTCGGGACAGGGGTTTTGAATGAGCAGTTCTTC.

The chain recombines TRBV7-9 with TRBJ2-1; D ambiguous. This CDR3 has 16 amino acids. The V and J ends lost 2 bases and 9 bases respectively, with 20 bases between them. In germline, CDR1 is SEHNR, CDR2 FQNEAQ (reference sequence). CDR3 loop: CASSLRGFPAVTEQFF. CDR3 DNA: TGTGCCAGCAGCTTACGAGGTTTCCCCGCGGTTACTGAGCAGTTCTTC. Full variable domain (rest looked up from reference TRBV7-9 and TRBJ2-1): DTGVSQNPRHKITKRGQNVTFRCDPISEHNRLYWYRQTLGQGPEFLTYFQNEAQLEKSRLLSDRFSAERPKGSFSTLEIQRTEQGDSAMYLCASSLRGFPAVTEQFFGPGTRLTVL.

The J gene is TRBJ1-5, the V gene TRBV30; 9 bases line up with TRBD1. V shed 0 bases and J 4 bases; nucleotides not matched to a gene: 7. The germline CDR1 and CDR2 sequences are GTSNPN and SVGIG (reference sequence). The CDR3 has 16 amino acids. The CDR3 here is CAWSVPIGQGNQPQHF. Written as DNA, the CDR3 is TGTGCCTGGAGTGTCCCGATAGGACAGGGGAATCAGCCCCAGCATTTT.

The chain links TRBV7-2 to TRBJ2-3; 14 bases fit TRBD2. Germline V gives CDR1 SGHTA, CDR2 FQGNSA. The CDR3 totals 15 residues. V shed 5 bases and J 5 bases; nucleotides not matched to a gene: 3. The CDR3 nucleotides are TGTGCCAGCAGCCATGGACTAGCGGGGGGAGATACGCAGTATTTT. Translating it yields CASSHGLAGGDTQYF.